This TCR beta chain was sequenced in a study of naive and memory T cell subsets. Trimming left V 0 bases short and J 10 bases short, with 17 bases between. This CDR3 spans 15 amino acids. CDR1 SGDLS and CDR2 YYNGEE come from the germline V gene. The beta constant-region primer was an equimolar mix of two oligonucleotides covering TRBC1 and TRBC2. The ligated cDNA underwent four PCR rounds using SP2 and nested alpha and beta constant-region primers. Using its own MiXCR run on the UMI-ligation and nested PCR reads, TCRdb lists one record per CDR3 protein. Of over 110,000 distinct CDR3 sequences in the sample, approximately 20% were seen once. Broader study findings: Possibly reflecting memory cells re-expressing CD45RA, a few larger clonotypes occurred in naive repertoires, especially CD8.

Note on this clonotype: Its cognate antigen is unknown.

This TCR was recovered from a human donor in good health. This chain links TRBV9 with TRBJ2-1; a weak D match, TRBD2 (6 bases). The specimen was naive CD8+ T cells from blood. CDR3 protein: CASSVGGGIVPEQFF. In DNA form, the CDR3 reads TGTGCCAGCAGCGTAGGAGGCGGGATCGTTCCGGAGCAGTTCTTC.